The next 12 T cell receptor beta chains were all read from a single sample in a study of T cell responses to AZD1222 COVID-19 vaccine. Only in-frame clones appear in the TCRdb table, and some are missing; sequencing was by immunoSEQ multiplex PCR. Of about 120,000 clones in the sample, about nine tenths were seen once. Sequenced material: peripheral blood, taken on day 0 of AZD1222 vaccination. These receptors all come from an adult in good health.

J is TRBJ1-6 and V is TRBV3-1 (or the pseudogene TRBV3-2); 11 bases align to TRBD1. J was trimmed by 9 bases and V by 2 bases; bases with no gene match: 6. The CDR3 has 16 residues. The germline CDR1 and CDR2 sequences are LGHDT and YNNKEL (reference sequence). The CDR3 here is CASSQTGTGGFSPLHF. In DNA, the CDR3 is TGTGCCAGCAGCCAAACCGGGACAGGGGGTTTTTCACCCCTCCACTTT.

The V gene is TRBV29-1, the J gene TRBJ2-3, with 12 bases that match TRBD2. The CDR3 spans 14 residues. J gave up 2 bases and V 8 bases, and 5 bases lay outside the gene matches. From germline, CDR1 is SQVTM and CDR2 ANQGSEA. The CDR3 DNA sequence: TGCAGCAGCCTAGCGGGAGGGACCACAGATACGCAGTATTTT. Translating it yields CSSLAGGTTDTQYF.

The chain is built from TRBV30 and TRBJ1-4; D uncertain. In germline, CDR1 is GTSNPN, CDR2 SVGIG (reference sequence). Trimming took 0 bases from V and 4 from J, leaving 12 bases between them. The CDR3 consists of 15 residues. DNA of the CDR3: TGTGCCTGGAGTGTAGATGGAGGATATAATGAAAAACTGTTTTTT. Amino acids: CAWSVDGGYNEKLFF.

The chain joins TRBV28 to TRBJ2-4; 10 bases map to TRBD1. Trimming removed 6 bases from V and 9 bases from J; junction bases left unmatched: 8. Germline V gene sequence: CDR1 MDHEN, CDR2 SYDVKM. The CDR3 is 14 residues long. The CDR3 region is CASRSGTGVAIQYF. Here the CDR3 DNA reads TGTGCCAGCAGATCCGGGACAGGGGTCGCCATTCAGTACTTC.

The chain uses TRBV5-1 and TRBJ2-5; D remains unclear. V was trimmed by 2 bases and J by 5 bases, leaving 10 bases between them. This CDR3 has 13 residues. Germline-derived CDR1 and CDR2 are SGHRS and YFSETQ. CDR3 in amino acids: CASSFGIRETQYF. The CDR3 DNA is TGCGCCAGCAGCTTTGGTATCCGGGAGACCCAGTACTTC.

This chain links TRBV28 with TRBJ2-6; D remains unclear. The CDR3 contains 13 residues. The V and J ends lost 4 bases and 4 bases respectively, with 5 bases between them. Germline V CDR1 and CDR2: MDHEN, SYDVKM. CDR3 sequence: CASSSPGANVLTF. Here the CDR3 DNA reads TGTGCCAGCAGTTCCCCCGGGGCCAACGTCCTGACTTTC. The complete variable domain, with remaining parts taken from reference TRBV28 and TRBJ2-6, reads DVKVTQSSRYLVKRTGEKVFLECVQDMDHENMFWYRQDPGLGLRLIYFSYDVKMKEKGDIPEGYSVSREKKERFSLILESASTNQTSMYLCASSSPGANVLTFGAGSRLTVL.

For the CDR3, the DNA is TGCGCCAGCAGCCGAACAGGGGGTGGCTACACCTTC. This gives the protein CASSRTGGGYTF. This chain joins TRBV4-3 and TRBJ1-2, with TRBD1 matching 8 bases. Germline V gene sequence: CDR1 LGHNA, CDR2 YSLEER. V was clipped by 4 bases and J by 7 bases; unmatched bases: 2. There are 12 residues in the CDR3.

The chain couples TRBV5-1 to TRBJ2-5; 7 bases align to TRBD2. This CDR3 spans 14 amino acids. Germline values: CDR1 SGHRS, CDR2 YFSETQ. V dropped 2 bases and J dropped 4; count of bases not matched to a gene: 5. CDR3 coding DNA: TGCGCCAGCAGCTTCGGACTAGGAGGAGAGACCCAGTACTTC. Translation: CASSFGLGGETQYF.

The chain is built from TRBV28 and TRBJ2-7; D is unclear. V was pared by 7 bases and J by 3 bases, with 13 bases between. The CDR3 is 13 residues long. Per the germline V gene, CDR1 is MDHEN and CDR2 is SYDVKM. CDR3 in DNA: TGTGCCAGCACTCTTGCTTTGGGCTACGAGCAGTACTTC. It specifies CASTLALGYEQYF. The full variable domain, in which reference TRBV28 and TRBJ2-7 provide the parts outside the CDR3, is DVKVTQSSRYLVKRTGEKVFLECVQDMDHENMFWYRQDPGLGLRLIYFSYDVKMKEKGDIPEGYSVSREKKERFSLILESASTNQTSMYLCASTLALGYEQYFGPGTRLTVT.

The CDR3 here is CASSLMRGLSYEQYF. CDR3 nucleotides: TGTGCCAGCAGCTTAATGCGGGGGCTCTCCTACGAGCAGTACTTC. The chain combines TRBV11-2 with TRBJ2-7; tentatively, D is TRBD2 (7 bases). V lost 2 bases, J lost 0 bases, and 11 bases lay in between. Germline loops: CDR1 SGHAT, CDR2 FQNNGV. The CDR3 consists of 15 residues.

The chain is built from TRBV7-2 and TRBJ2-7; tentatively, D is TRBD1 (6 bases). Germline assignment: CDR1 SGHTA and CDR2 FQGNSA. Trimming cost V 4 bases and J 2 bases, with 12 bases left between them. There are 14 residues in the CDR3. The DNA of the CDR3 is TGTGCCAGCAGCTCCACAGGGACCACCTACGAGCAGTACTTC. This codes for CASSSTGTTYEQYF. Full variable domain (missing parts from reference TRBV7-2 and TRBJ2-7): GAGVSQSPSNKVTEKGKDVELRCDPISGHTALYWYRQSLGQGLEFLIYFQGNSAPDKSGLPSDRFSAERTGGSVSTLTIQRTQQEDSAVYLCASSSTGTTYEQYFGPGTRLTVT.

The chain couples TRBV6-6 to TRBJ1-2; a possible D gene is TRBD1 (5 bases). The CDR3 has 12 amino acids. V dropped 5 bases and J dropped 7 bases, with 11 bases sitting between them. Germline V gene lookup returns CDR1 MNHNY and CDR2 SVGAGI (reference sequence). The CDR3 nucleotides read TGTGCCAGCAGTCGCCAGGGATCTGGCTACACCTTC. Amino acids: CASSRQGSGYTF.